These 19 T cell receptor beta chains share one sample of origin, sequenced in a study of cytomegalovirus exposure and HLA in healthy donors. TCRdb's table, derived via immunoSEQ multiplex PCR, lists solely in-frame clones and lacks some. The table records under 350,000 clones, just over 85% of them present only once. Sequencing was done on a sample of PBMCs. These receptors all come from a young woman in good health and CMV-seronegative.

The chain employs TRBV6-4 and TRBJ2-3, with 9 bases aligning to TRBD1. The CDR3 is 13 amino acids. Trimming at V came to 7 bases and at J to 5 bases, leaving 4 bases not matched to a gene. The germline V gene has CDR1 MRHNA and CDR2 SNTAGT. CDR3 DNA sequence: TGTGCCAGCAAAGGGACAGGGCAAGATACGCAGTATTTT. Translating gives CASKGTGQDTQYF.

In this sample, this clone turned up a few times. The rearrangement joins TRBV4-1 to TRBJ1-2; D gene uncertain. Germline V gene lookup returns CDR1 MGHRA and CDR2 YSYEKL. The ends were cut back, 1 base at V and 4 bases at J, with 19 bases in the middle. CDR3 length equals 17 residues. The CDR3 spells CASSQGLATITFYGYTF. CDR3 DNA: TGCGCCAGCAGCCAAGGGCTCGCAACCATTACCTTCTATGGCTACACCTTC.

This clone occurred a few times. The chain is built from TRBV9 and TRBJ1-2, with D possibly TRBD1 on 6 matching bases. The V gene lost 6 bases and the J gene lost 0 bases, with 15 bases spanning the gap. The germline V gene encodes CDR1 SGDLS and CDR2 YYNGEE. The CDR3 is 15 amino acids. The CDR3: CASTKGGTTNYGYTF. CDR3 DNA sequence: TGTGCCAGCACCAAGGGGGGGACCACTAACTATGGCTACACCTTC.

This chain connects TRBV6-5 to TRBJ2-1; TRBD2 agrees at 10 bases. Losses at the gene ends were 4 bases for V and 4 bases for J; bases not matched to a gene: 4. This CDR3 contains 15 residues. The germline gives CDR1 MNHEY, CDR2 SVGAGI. The chain's CDR3 is CASSFLAGAYNEQFF. DNA for the CDR3: TGTGCCAGCAGTTTTCTAGCGGGGGCGTACAATGAGCAGTTCTTC.

The table lists this clone with a count of one. The chain has TRBV7-9 and TRBJ1-1; 8 bases line up with TRBD1. The CDR3 length is 17 residues. The junction had 14 bases not matched to a gene; V was cut back by 4 bases and J by 4 bases. Per germline, CDR1 SEHNR and CDR2 FQNEAQ (reference sequence). The CDR3 nucleotides read TGTGCCAGCAGCTCACCAGGGGGCCGGATCAGTAGCACTGAAGCTTTCTTT. Protein: CASSSPGGRISSTEAFF.

A few counts support this clone. The chain combines TRBV4-1 with TRBJ2-7; D gene unclear. This CDR3 region has 13 residues. Trimming left V 1 base short and J 3 bases short, with 7 bases between. In germline, CDR1 is MGHRA, CDR2 YSYEKL. The CDR3 loop is CASSQGPSYEQYF. The DNA for the CDR3 is TGCGCCAGCAGCCAAGGCCCGAGCTACGAGCAGTACTTC.

The chain links TRBV30 to TRBJ2-7, with 7 bases aligning to TRBD1. The CDR3 has 15 amino acids. V shed 2 bases and J 0 bases; nucleotides not matched to a gene: 7. The germline V gene encodes CDR1 GTSNPN and CDR2 SVGIG (reference sequence). The CDR3 loop reads CAWSRDSSSSYEQYF. The CDR3 bases are TGTGCCTGGAGTCGGGACAGCTCGAGCTCCTACGAGCAGTACTTC.

The chain recombines TRBV5-1 with TRBJ2-1; 13 bases match TRBD2. The CDR3 runs 18 residues. CDR1 is SGHRS and CDR2 is YFSETQ in the germline V gene. V lost 0 bases, J lost 4 bases, and 7 bases stayed unmatched. The CDR3 nucleotides read TGCGCCAGCAGCTTGGCCGCAGGACTAGCGGGGGATTACAATGAGCAGTTCTTC. It translates to CASSLAAGLAGDYNEQFF.

The chain has TRBV6-1 and TRBJ2-3, with 8 bases aligning to TRBD2. The CDR3 is 15 amino acids. V shed 8 bases, J shed 1 base, and the junction held 8 bases outside the gene matches. Germline V lookup: CDR1 MNHNS, CDR2 SASEGT. CDR3 nucleotide sequence: TGTGCCAGCGGAAGCGGGAGATGGCGCACAGATACGCAGTATTTT. This encodes CASGSGRWRTDTQYF.

The chain couples TRBV10-1 to TRBJ2-3, with TRBD2 matching over 12 bases. Unmatched junction bases numbered 8, after V lost 6 bases and J lost 4 bases. The CDR3 consists of 16 residues. Germline CDR1 WNHNN, CDR2 SYGVQD (reference sequence). CDR3 bases: TGCGCCAGCAGGGGAAATCTAGCGGGAGGGCCAGATACGCAGTATTTT. Encoded protein: CASRGNLAGGPDTQYF.

The rearrangement links TRBV4-1 to TRBJ2-1; a possible D gene is TRBD2 (6 bases). The CDR3 consists of 18 residues. Germline CDR1 and CDR2: MGHRA and YSYEKL. The V end was cut by 0 bases, the J end by 3 bases, with 18 bases between. The CDR3 reads CASSQEPGAGRHYNEQFF. Written as DNA, the CDR3 is TGCGCCAGCAGCCAAGAACCTGGCGCGGGGCGGCACTACAATGAGCAGTTCTTC.

The gene calls are TRBV18 and TRBJ2-1, with 9 bases lining up with TRBD2. The V and J ends lost 3 bases and 8 bases, in that order; junction bases with no gene match: 5. Per germline, CDR1 KGHSH and CDR2 LQKENI. The CDR3 extends over 14 amino acids. CDR3 amino acids: CASSPPGLAHEQFF. CDR3 in DNA: TGTGCCAGCTCACCCCCGGGACTAGCCCATGAGCAGTTCTTC.

CDR3 protein: CASSPRNQPQHF. For the CDR3, the DNA is TGTGCCAGCAGCCCCAGAAATCAGCCCCAGCATTTT. This chain joins TRBV7-8 and TRBJ1-5; no reliable D call. The germline gives CDR1 SGHVS, CDR2 FQNEAQ. The CDR3 sequence is 12 residues long. The V and J ends lost 5 bases and 4 bases respectively, with 6 bases between them.

This chain links TRBV6-5 with TRBJ1-1, with 9 bases matching TRBD1. CDR1 is MNHEY, CDR2 SVGAGI, per germline. The CDR3 contains 15 residues. Trimming at V came to 5 bases and at J to 3 bases, leaving 7 bases not matched to a gene. The CDR3 protein is CASSPWTGEDTEAFF. The CDR3 DNA sequence: TGTGCCAGCAGTCCCTGGACAGGGGAGGACACTGAAGCTTTCTTT.

The J gene is TRBJ2-7, the V gene TRBV7-2; 9 bases map to TRBD1. V lost 5 bases, J lost 2 bases, and 7 bases stayed unmatched. The CDR3 covers 15 residues. Germline CDR1 reads SGHTA; CDR2 reads FQGNSA. The CDR3 coding sequence is TGTGCCAGCAGCCCCTCGGGACAGGGCCCCTACGAGCAGTACTTC. Its translation: CASSPSGQGPYEQYF. Based on the CDR3 plus reference TRBV7-2 and TRBJ2-7, the full variable domain is GAGVSQSPSNKVTEKGKDVELRCDPISGHTALYWYRQSLGQGLEFLIYFQGNSAPDKSGLPSDRFSAERTGGSVSTLTIQRTQQEDSAVYLCASSPSGQGPYEQYFGPGTRLTVT.

V gene TRBV19 combines with J gene TRBJ1-2, with 7 bases lining up with TRBD1. The CDR3 is 14 residues long. V was pared by 9 bases and J by 0 bases, with 7 bases of the junction left unmatched. Per the germline V gene, CDR1 is LNHDA and CDR2 is SQIVND (reference sequence). This chain's CDR3 is CASTDRTTNYGYTF. The CDR3, as DNA: TGTGCCAGCACGGACAGGACAACTAACTATGGCTACACCTTC.

The chain links TRBV25-1 to TRBJ1-1; TRBD1 might be the D (5 bases). Trimming removed 8 bases from V and 1 base from J, with 8 bases in between. Germline V gene sequence: CDR1 MGHDK, CDR2 SYGVNS. The CDR3 runs to 12 residues. The CDR3 here is CASRDSNTEAFF. The CDR3 DNA follows: TGTGCCAGCCGGGACTCGAACACTGAAGCTTTCTTT.

This chain links TRBV4-1 with TRBJ1-1, with no clear D. Deletions cut 4 bases from V and 0 bases from J, with 15 bases between. Germline CDR1 and CDR2: MGHRA and YSYEKL. The CDR3 spans 16 residues. The CDR3 sequence: CASSLTLGVMNTEAFF. The DNA for the CDR3 is TGCGCCAGCAGCCTAACACTCGGGGTCATGAACACTGAAGCTTTCTTT.

This chain uses TRBV6-1 with TRBJ2-1, with TRBD1 identical over 9 bases. CDR1 is MNHNS, CDR2 SASEGT, per germline. The CDR3 is 15 amino acids. The V segment lost 4 bases and the J segment 2 bases; nucleotides outside the gene matches: 3. The CDR3 DNA sequence: TGTGCCAGCAGTGGAAGGACAGGGGCCTACAATGAGCAGTTCTTC. As protein: CASSGRTGAYNEQFF.